A single sample gave rise to the 29 T cell receptor beta chains below, sequenced in a study of breast tumors, draining lymph nodes, adjacent tissues. In TCRdb, the multiplex PCR reads were re-called with MiXCR into one record per CDR3 protein. The data show about 230,000 distinct CDR3 sequences, roughly 30% seen once. The lymph nodes were axillary draining lymph nodes from breast cancer patients. What was sequenced was axillary lymph node tissue. The receptors stem from a female donor with breast cancer. Some clones in this sample may be carry-over from other donors' samples.

The chain employs TRBV4-1 and TRBJ1-2; D perhaps matches TRBD1 (5 bases). Trimming stripped 5 bases from V and 9 bases from J, with 16 bases between. CDR3 size: 13 residues. Germline values: CDR1 MGHRA, CDR2 YSYEKL. The CDR3 region is CASSYGTDARYTF. As DNA, the CDR3 is TGCGCCAGCAGCTACGGGACGGACGCCCGCTACACCTTC.

At least ten counts were recorded for this clonotype. The V call is TRBV6-2 or TRBV6-3, the J call TRBJ2-3; possibly TRBD2 for D (5 bases). This CDR3 has 14 amino acids. The germline V and J ends were trimmed by 6 bases and 6 bases, with 16 bases remaining between them. In germline, CDR1 is MNHEY, CDR2 SVGEGT. CDR3 coding DNA: TGTGCCAGCAGAGGACCCCTCGAGCGGGATACGCAGTATTTT. Its translation is CASRGPLERDTQYF.

This clonotype came up once. An end of the junction differs from the germline gene, which may be a read error. This chain joins TRBV6-5 and TRBJ1-1; a possible D gene is TRBD1 (6 bases). CDR3 length: 12 residues. Germline CDR1 reads MNHEY; CDR2 reads SVGAGI. CDR3 sequence: CASSPPQGVVRF. CDR3 nucleotide sequence: TGTGCCAGCAGCCCCCCACAGGGAGTAGTACGTTTT.

This clonotype was counted only a few times. A read error may explain this, as a much larger clone is one base away. This chain uses TRBV27 with TRBJ1-2; 7 nucleotides agree with TRBD1. Trimming took 9 bases from V and 4 from J; bases not matched to a gene: 14. CDR1 MNHEY and CDR2 SMNVEV come from the germline V gene (reference sequence). The CDR3 totals 15 residues. DNA for the CDR3: TGTGCCAGGCGACAGGGAGGACTGTGTAGCTATGGCTACACCTTC. Translating gives CARRQGGLCSYGYTF.

This chain links TRBV20-1 with TRBJ2-3, with 7 bases aligning to TRBD2. The V and J ends lost 4 bases and 6 bases, in that order; junction bases with no gene match: 10. The CDR3 totals 14 residues. CDR1 and CDR2 (germline): DFQATT, SNEGSKA (reference sequence). The CDR3 region is CSAKDLRGTDTQYF. Here the CDR3 DNA reads TGCAGTGCTAAAGATCTGCGGGGGACCGATACGCAGTATTTT.

This clonotype showed up many times. The chain recombines TRBV9 with TRBJ2-3; 12 bases line up with TRBD2. The length of the CDR3 is 16 residues. J lost 8 bases, V lost 3 bases, and 10 bases had no gene match. Germline CDR1 SGDLS, CDR2 YYNGEE. The CDR3, as DNA: TGTGCCAGCAGCGAGCGACTAGCGGGAGCCGCCGCTACGCAGTATTTT. It specifies CASSERLAGAAATQYF.

Concerning this clonotype: Sequence at one end of the junction differs from germline and may be a read error. This chain joins TRBV19 and TRBJ2-3; perhaps TRBD2 as D (6 bases). Looked up from germline, CDR1 is LNHDA and CDR2 is SQIVND (reference sequence). The CDR3 totals 15 residues. The CDR3 sequence: CAGSIGTASTDTQYF. The CDR3 nucleotides read TGTGCCGGTAGTATAGGGACTGCGAGCACAGATACGCAGTATTTC.

This clonotype was counted only a few times. A read error may explain this, as a much larger clone is one base away. The chain employs TRBV6-1 and TRBJ2-3, with D possibly matching TRBD1 (6 bases). Germline lookup yields CDR1 MNHNS and CDR2 SASEGT. The CDR3 is 13 amino acids. Trimming stripped 6 bases from V and 6 bases from J, with 13 bases between. The CDR3 spells CASRRGGSDTQYF. Written as DNA, the CDR3 is TGTGCCAGCAGACGAGGGGGTTCCGATACGCAGTATTTT.

The CDR3 DNA reads TGTGCCAGCAGCCAAGGCAGACAGACCGAGCAGTATTTT. Translating it yields CASSQGRQTEQYF. The chain employs TRBV14 and TRBJ2-3, with D perhaps matching TRBD1 (5 bases). Per the germline V gene, CDR1 is SGHDN and CDR2 is FVKESK. CDR3 length equals 13 residues. The V gene lost 1 base and the J gene lost 11 bases, with 13 bases spanning the gap.

This clonotype was found many times. V is TRBV13 and J is TRBJ2-3; 10 bases align to TRBD2. After removal of 5 bases from V and 0 bases from J, the junction contained 2 bases not matched to a gene. The germline V gene encodes CDR1 PRHDT and CDR2 FYEKMQ (reference sequence). The CDR3 covers 15 residues. CDR3 sequence reads: CASSKLAGSTDTQYF. The CDR3 DNA reads TGTGCCAGCAGCAAACTAGCGGGAAGCACAGATACGCAGTATTTT. Full variable domain (remainder filled in from reference TRBV13 and TRBJ2-3): AAGVIQSPRHLIKEKRETATLKCYPIPRHDTVYWYQQGPGQDPQFLISFYEKMQSDKGSIPDRFSAQQFSDYHSELNMSSLELGDSALYFCASSKLAGSTDTQYFGPGTRLTVL.

This clonotype occurred many times. The genes are TRBV19 and TRBJ2-3; the D is unclear. From germline, CDR1 is LNHDA and CDR2 SQIVND (reference sequence). The CDR3 sequence is 16 residues long. Between the trimmed V and J ends, which lost 5 bases and 2 bases, there was a span of 17 bases. The CDR3 is CASSPFLSSNTDTQYF. In DNA, the CDR3 is TGTGCCAGTAGTCCCTTCTTGTCCTCGAACACAGATACGCAGTATTTT.

This clonotype came up many times. The genes are TRBV11-2 and TRBJ2-7; D remains unclear. CDR1 SGHAT and CDR2 FQNNGV come from the germline V gene. The CDR3 sequence is 15 residues long. The ends were cut back, 0 bases at V and 0 bases at J, with 9 bases in the middle. The CDR3 nucleotides are TGTGCCAGCAGCTTAGAGGGCCCTGCCTCCTACGAGCAGTACTTC. Its translation is CASSLEGPASYEQYF.

This chain joins TRBV7-3 and TRBJ2-1; a weak D match, TRBD2 (7 bases). Trimming removed 7 bases from V and 9 bases from J, with 25 bases in between. Per the germline V gene, CDR1 is SGHTA and CDR2 is FQGTGA. The CDR3 covers 16 residues. The DNA of the CDR3 is TGTGCCAGCATCCGAGGGGGGGCGGGAATCACCAGTGAGCAGTTCTTC. Translated, it gives CASIRGGAGITSEQFF.

Only a few counts were recorded for this clonotype. V is TRBV5-8 and J is TRBJ1-5; 10 bases are a match to TRBD1. From germline, CDR1 is SGHTS and CDR2 YDEGEE. The CDR3 runs 16 residues. Trimming cost V 4 bases and J 8 bases; bases outside gene matches: 12. CDR3 nucleotides: TGTGCCAGCAGCCCGAAGGCGGGACAGGGGCTCGAGCCCCAGCATTTT. Encoded protein: CASSPKAGQGLEPQHF.

As regards this clonotype: A much larger clone differs from this one at a single base, so this may be a read error. This sequence joins TRBV3-1 and TRBJ2-7; TRBD1 agrees at 9 bases. The CDR3 is made up of 15 amino acids. The germline V gene has CDR1 LGHDT and CDR2 YNNKEL (reference sequence). V trimming: 6 bases; J trimming: 9 bases; junction bases outside the gene matches: 15. As DNA, the CDR3 is TGTGCCAGCAGTAGGGGAGGGGACAGGGCCAATGGGCAGTACTTC. Protein sequence: CASSRGGDRANGQYF.

This clonotype was observed many times. This chain links TRBV30 with TRBJ2-5; TRBD2 agrees at 8 bases. The CDR3 runs to 15 residues. Germline V gene lookup returns CDR1 GTSNPN and CDR2 SVGIG (reference sequence). The junction had 6 bases not matched to a gene; V was cut back by 2 bases and J by 1 base. The CDR3 sequence is CAWSTGGRFQETQYF. The CDR3 DNA follows: TGTGCCTGGAGTACTGGCGGGAGGTTCCAAGAGACCCAGTACTTC.

This clonotype was seen only a few times. The chain carries TRBV20-1 and TRBJ2-1, with D unresolved. Trimming removed 4 bases from V and 5 bases from J, with 27 bases in between. This CDR3 comprises 18 residues. Germline V gene sequence: CDR1 DFQATT, CDR2 SNEGSKA (reference sequence). The CDR3 DNA reads as TGCAGTGCTAAATCTTTGGGGAAAAACGCCGGACGAGACAATGAGCAGTTCTTC. Protein product: CSAKSLGKNAGRDNEQFF.

This clonotype was seen only a few times. This may arise from a read error, as a much more abundant clone is one base away. The chain has TRBV20-1 and TRBJ1-2; D is perhaps TRBD1 (6 bases). Germline lookup yields CDR1 DFQATT and CDR2 SNEGSKA (reference sequence). There are 14 residues in the CDR3. The CDR3: CSARDRGHNSGYTF. The CDR3 nucleotides are TGCAGTGCTAGAGATCGGGGACATAACTCTGGCTACACCTTC.

The table lists this clonotype with many counts. CDR3: CSARDRTSYNTGELFF. Written as DNA, the CDR3 is TGCAGTGCTAGAGACAGAACCTCATATAACACCGGGGAGCTGTTTTTT. The chain employs TRBV20-1 and TRBJ2-2; D is ambiguous. The V gene lost 0 bases and the J gene lost 2 bases, with 13 bases spanning the gap. The CDR3 consists of 16 residues. Germline CDR1 DFQATT, CDR2 SNEGSKA (reference sequence).

This clonotype was observed many times. J is TRBJ2-5 and V is TRBV5-1; D is perhaps TRBD2 (7 bases). The CDR3 is made up of 17 amino acids. Germline V gene data show CDR1 as SGHRS and CDR2 as YFSETQ. V was pared by 6 bases and J by 1 base, with 22 bases between. CDR3 region: CASTGQTSLASQETQYF. The CDR3 coding sequence is TGCGCCAGCACCGGACAGACCTCACTAGCGTCCCAAGAGACCCAGTACTTC.

This clonotype was picked up many times. This chain links TRBV10-3 with TRBJ2-7, with D perhaps being TRBD1 or TRBD2 (7 bases each). Trimming pared 10 bases from V and 0 bases from J, leaving 19 bases between. Germline CDR1 reads ENHRY; CDR2 reads SYGVKD. CDR3 length: 15 residues. CDR3 region: CATRGGPGSSYEQYF. The CDR3 region has the DNA TGTGCCACCAGGGGGGGGCCGGGGAGCTCCTACGAGCAGTACTTC.

This clonotype was seen repeatedly, ten times or more. The chain joins TRBV7-2 to TRBJ2-5; either TRBD1 or TRBD2 may fit D (5 bases each). Trimming took off 5 bases at V and 7 bases at J, with 14 bases between the two ends. The germline V gene has CDR1 SGHTA and CDR2 FQGNSA. The CDR3 spans 13 residues. The CDR3 DNA is TGTGCCAGCAGCCAGGGACCTACGGGGACCCAGTACTTC. Translated: CASSQGPTGTQYF. Full variable domain (remainder filled in from reference TRBV7-2 and TRBJ2-5): GAGVSQSPSNKVTEKGKDVELRCDPISGHTALYWYRQSLGQGLEFLIYFQGNSAPDKSGLPSDRFSAERTGGSVSTLTIQRTQQEDSAVYLCASSQGPTGTQYFGPGTRLLVL.

This clonotype occurred many times. This chain uses TRBV19 with TRBJ2-2, with 8 bases lining up with TRBD2. J was trimmed by 0 bases and V by 4 bases; bases with no gene match: 4. In germline, CDR1 is LNHDA, CDR2 SQIVND (reference sequence). The CDR3 is 16 residues long. The CDR3 here is CASSTGGATNTGELFF. CDR3 coding DNA: TGTGCCAGTAGTACGGGGGGGGCCACGAACACCGGGGAGCTGTTTTTT.

This clonotype was observed at least ten times. V is TRBV14 and J is TRBJ2-2, with D unresolved. V was trimmed by 6 bases and J by 8 bases, leaving 10 bases between them. Germline V lookup: CDR1 SGHDN, CDR2 FVKESK. CDR3 size: 12 residues. CDR3 coding DNA: TGTGCCAGCAGTTGGTGGCGAGGGGAGCTGTTTTTT. Its protein is CASSWWRGELFF.

This clonotype was counted at least ten times. This chain joins TRBV28 and TRBJ1-3; 7 nucleotides match TRBD1. This CDR3 comprises 17 residues. V lost 4 bases, J lost 0 bases, and 9 bases stayed unmatched. The V gene's germline CDR1 is MDHEN and CDR2 SYDVKM. The CDR3 nucleotides are TGTGCCAGCAGTTCGATCATCAGGGGGTACTCTGGAAACACCATATATTTT. Translated: CASSSIIRGYSGNTIYF.

Notes on this clonotype: A much larger clone lies one base from this, so it may be a read error. The genes are TRBV12-3 or TRBV12-4 and TRBJ2-5; no clear D gene. Trimming pared 5 bases from V and 7 bases from J, leaving 8 bases between. The CDR3 is 11 residues long. CDR3 sequence: CASSRGRTQYF. In nucleotides, the CDR3 is TGTGCCAGCAGTCGCGGCAGGACCCAGTACTTC.

This clonotype has a count of ten or more. V usage is TRBV6-5 and J usage is TRBJ2-2, with a possible D match to TRBD2 (6 bases). The CDR3 loop spans 13 amino acids. V lost 8 bases and J lost 8, with 15 bases in between. CDR1 and CDR2 from the germline V gene are MNHEY and SVGAGI. CDR3 DNA sequence: TGTGCCAGCGGTCCGGGGGTATGGGGGGAGCTGTTTTTT. Protein: CASGPGVWGELFF.

The chain carries TRBV9 and TRBJ2-1; the D gene is possibly TRBD2 (5 bases). The CDR3 is made up of 15 amino acids. The germline V and J ends were trimmed by 0 bases and 15 bases, with 22 bases remaining between them. CDR1 and CDR2 from the germline V gene are SGDLS and YYNGEE. Here the CDR3 DNA reads TGTGCCAGCAGCGTAGCCCCGGACTTCAACAATGGGCCGTTCTTC. Protein product: CASSVAPDFNNGPFF.

This clonotype was counted only a few times. The chain employs TRBV3-1 and TRBJ2-1; the match to TRBD2 covers 11 bases. This CDR3 contains 18 residues. The germline V gene encodes CDR1 LGHDT and CDR2 YNNKEL (reference sequence). The V and J ends lost 0 bases and 9 bases, in that order; junction bases with no gene match: 13. CDR3 loop: CASSQEVFHSGRGTEQFF. The CDR3 DNA reads as TGTGCCAGCAGCCAAGAAGTTTTTCATAGCGGGAGGGGTACTGAGCAGTTCTTC.